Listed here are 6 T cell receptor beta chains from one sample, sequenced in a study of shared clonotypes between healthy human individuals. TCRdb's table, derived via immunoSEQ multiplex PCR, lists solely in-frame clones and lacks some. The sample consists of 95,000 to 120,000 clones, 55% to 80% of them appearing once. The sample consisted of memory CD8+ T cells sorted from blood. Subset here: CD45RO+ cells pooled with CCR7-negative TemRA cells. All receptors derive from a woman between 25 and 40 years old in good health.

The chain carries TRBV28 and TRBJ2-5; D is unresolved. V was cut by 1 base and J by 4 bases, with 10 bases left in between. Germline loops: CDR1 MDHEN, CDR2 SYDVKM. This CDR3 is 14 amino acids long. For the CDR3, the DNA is TGTGCCAGCAGTTTATCCGGACCTACAGAGACCCAGTACTTC. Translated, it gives CASSLSGPTETQYF.

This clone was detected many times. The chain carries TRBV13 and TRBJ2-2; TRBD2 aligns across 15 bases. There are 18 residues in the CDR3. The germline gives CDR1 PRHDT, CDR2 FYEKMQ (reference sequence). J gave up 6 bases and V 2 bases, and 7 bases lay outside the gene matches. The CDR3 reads CASSLYGTSGRYSGELFF. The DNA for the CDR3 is TGTGCCAGCAGCTTATATGGGACTAGCGGGAGGTACTCCGGGGAGCTGTTTTTT.

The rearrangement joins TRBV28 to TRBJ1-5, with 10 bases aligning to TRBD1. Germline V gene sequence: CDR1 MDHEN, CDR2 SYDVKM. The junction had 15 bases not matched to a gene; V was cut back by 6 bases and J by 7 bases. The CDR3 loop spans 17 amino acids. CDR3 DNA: TGTGCCAGCAGCCCAGTTGGAGCCGGGACAGGGGAACAGCCCCAGCATTTT. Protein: CASSPVGAGTGEQPQHF.

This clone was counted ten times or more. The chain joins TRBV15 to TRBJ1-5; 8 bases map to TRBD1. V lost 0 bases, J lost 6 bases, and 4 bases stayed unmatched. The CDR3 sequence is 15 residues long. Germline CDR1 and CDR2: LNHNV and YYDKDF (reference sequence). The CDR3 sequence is CATSRDLQGAQPQHF. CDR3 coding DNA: TGTGCCACCAGCAGAGATCTGCAGGGGGCTCAGCCCCAGCATTTT.

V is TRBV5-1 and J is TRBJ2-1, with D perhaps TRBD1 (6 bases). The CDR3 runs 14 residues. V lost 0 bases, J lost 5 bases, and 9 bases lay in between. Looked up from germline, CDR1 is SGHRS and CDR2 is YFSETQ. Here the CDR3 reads CASSLEDSHNEQFF. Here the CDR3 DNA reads TGCGCCAGCAGCTTGGAGGACAGCCACAATGAGCAGTTCTTC.

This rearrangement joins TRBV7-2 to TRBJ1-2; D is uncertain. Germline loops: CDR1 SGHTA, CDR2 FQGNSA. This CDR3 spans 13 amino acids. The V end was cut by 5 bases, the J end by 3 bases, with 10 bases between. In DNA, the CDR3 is TGTGCCAGCAGCGTGGACGGCTACTATGGCTACACCTTC. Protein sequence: CASSVDGYYGYTF.